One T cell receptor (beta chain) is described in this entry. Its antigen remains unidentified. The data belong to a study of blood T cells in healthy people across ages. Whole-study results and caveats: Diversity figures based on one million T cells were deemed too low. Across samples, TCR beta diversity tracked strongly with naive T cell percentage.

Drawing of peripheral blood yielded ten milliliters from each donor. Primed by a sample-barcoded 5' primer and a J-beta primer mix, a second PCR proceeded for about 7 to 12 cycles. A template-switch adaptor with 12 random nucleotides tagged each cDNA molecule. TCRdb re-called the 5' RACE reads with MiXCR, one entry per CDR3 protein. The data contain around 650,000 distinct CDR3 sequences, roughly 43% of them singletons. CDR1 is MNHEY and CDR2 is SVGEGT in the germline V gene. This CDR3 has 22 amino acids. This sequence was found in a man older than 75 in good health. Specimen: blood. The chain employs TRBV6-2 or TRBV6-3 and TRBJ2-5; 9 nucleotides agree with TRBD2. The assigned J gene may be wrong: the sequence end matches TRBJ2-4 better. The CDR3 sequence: CASSYSSRTGGGAIRAKNIQYF. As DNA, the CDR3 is TGTGCCAGCAGTTACTCTAGCCGGACTGGCGGGGGGGCCATTCGGGCCAAAAACATTCAGTACTTC.